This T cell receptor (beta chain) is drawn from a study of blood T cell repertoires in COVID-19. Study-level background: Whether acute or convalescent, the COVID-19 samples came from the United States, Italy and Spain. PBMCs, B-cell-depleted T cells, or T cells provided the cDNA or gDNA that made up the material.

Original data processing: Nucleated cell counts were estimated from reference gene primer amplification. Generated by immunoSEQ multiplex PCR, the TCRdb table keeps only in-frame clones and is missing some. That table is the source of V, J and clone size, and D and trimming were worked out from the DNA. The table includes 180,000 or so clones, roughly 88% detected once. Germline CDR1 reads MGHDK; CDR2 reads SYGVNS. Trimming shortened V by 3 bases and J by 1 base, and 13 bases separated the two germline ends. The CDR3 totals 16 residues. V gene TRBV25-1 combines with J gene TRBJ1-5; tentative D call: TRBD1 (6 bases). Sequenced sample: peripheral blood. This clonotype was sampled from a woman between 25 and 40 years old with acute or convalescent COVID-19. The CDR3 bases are TGTGCCAGCAGTGACGCCGGGACAACCAGCAATCAGCCCCAGCATTTT. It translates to CASSDAGTTSNQPQHF.